This T cell receptor beta chain was recovered during a study of regulatory T cells in long-lasting Graves disease. General study points: Persistent disease was characterized by preferential usage of TRBV28, TRBJ1-2 and TRBJ2-5. Newly diagnosed Graves' patients exceeded persistent ones in TCR diversity.

Germline loops: CDR1 SEHNR, CDR2 FQNEAQ (reference sequence). The CDR3 consists of 13 residues. Arm-PCR of CDR3 regions and iRepertoire HTBI primers were the basis on which TCR beta libraries were built. TCRdb processed the multiplex PCR reads anew with MiXCR; each CDR3 protein has one entry. The sample holds approximately 400,000 distinct CDR3 sequences, 20% to 30% seen once. This clonotype was seen once. Its antigen is not identified. The junction shows a germline mismatch at one end, possibly a read error. Time point given: persistent/refractory GD, antithyroid drugs over 5 years with positive TRAb. TCR sequences were obtained from RNA taken from PBMCs. In each case, Graves' disease was diagnosed per American Thyroid Association guidelines.

This specimen consisted of peripheral blood mononuclear cells (PBMCs), obtained when the disease was refractory, from a patient treated with antithyroid drugs. The sequence was collected from a female donor with Graves disease. This chain links TRBV7-9 with TRBJ1-1; maybe TRBD1 (6 bases). CDR3 DNA: TGTGCCAGCCGGGGGGGGGCTAACACTGAAGCTCTCTTT. The encoded protein is CASRGGANTEALF.